These 19 T cell receptor beta chains came from one sample sequenced in a study of identical twins. TCRdb reprocessed the 5' RACE reads with MiXCR, giving one entry per CDR3 protein. This table holds about 280,000 distinct CDR3 sequences, under 9.5% found once. The same sample was also used in a study of yellow fever vaccine responses in identical twins.

Material for sequencing was memory (CD45RO+) T cells sorted from blood. These receptor sequences come from a woman aged 18-30 years in good health.

This clonotype was observed at least ten times. The chain couples TRBV24-1 to TRBJ2-1; D unresolved. This CDR3 has 18 amino acids. The germline gives CDR1 KGHDR, CDR2 SFDVKD. The germline V and J ends were trimmed by 2 bases and 6 bases, with 22 bases remaining between them. DNA of the CDR3: TGTGCCACCAGTGATTCTCCCCCTCTAGTACAGTCGGTCAATGAGCAGTTCTTC. It yields the protein CATSDSPPLVQSVNEQFF.

This clonotype has only a few counts. The V call is TRBV12-5, the J call TRBJ2-7; no firm D call. Germline-derived CDR1 and CDR2 are LGHNT and FRNRAP. The CDR3 consists of 17 residues. Between the trimmed V and J ends, which lost 3 bases and 0 bases, there was a span of 18 bases. CDR3 loop: CASGFPSGRSSSYEQYV. CDR3 sequence (DNA): TGTGCTAGTGGTTTCCCCTCCGGACGGTCGAGCTCCTACGAGCAGTACGTC.

The chain recombines TRBV6-1 with TRBJ2-6; maybe TRBD2 (6 bases). The CDR3 has 19 residues. V lost 6 bases and J lost 0, with 21 bases in between. The V gene's germline CDR1 is MNHNS and CDR2 SASEGT. The CDR3 region is CASSTPRGSITSGANVLTF. The CDR3 nucleotides are TGTGCCAGCAGCACCCCGCGGGGCTCAATTACCTCTGGGGCCAACGTCCTGACTTTC.

This clonotype has a count of ten or more. The V and J genes are TRBV3-1 and TRBJ2-1; 8 nucleotides agree with TRBD1. CDR1 is LGHDT, CDR2 YNNKEL, per germline (reference sequence). The CDR3 consists of 16 residues. V dropped 5 bases and J dropped 12; count of bases not matched to a gene: 18. The CDR3 DNA reads TGTGCCAGCAGCAAGGCAGGGGACAGGCCTCGACTAAGGCAGTTCTTC. The encoded protein is CASSKAGDRPRLRQFF.

Ten or more counts support this clonotype. The genes are TRBV2 and TRBJ2-1, with 8 bases lining up with TRBD2. Germline CDR1 is SNHLY and CDR2 is FYNNEI. CDR3 length: 16 amino acids. Trimming took 8 bases from V and 2 from J; bases not matched to a gene: 11. CDR3 sequence reads: CASSRPGLVPYNEQFF. CDR3 DNA sequence: TGTGCCAGCTCCCGTCCGGGACTAGTCCCCTACAATGAGCAGTTCTTC.

This clonotype was counted only a few times. The chain recombines TRBV18 with TRBJ2-1; 12 nucleotides agree with TRBD2. The length of the CDR3 is 16 residues. Trimming at V came to 4 bases and at J to 6 bases, leaving 7 bases not matched to a gene. Germline values: CDR1 KGHSH, CDR2 LQKENI. The CDR3 DNA is TGTGCCAGCTCACAGATAACTAGCGGGGGGACCAATGAGCAGTTCTTC. Encoded protein: CASSQITSGGTNEQFF.

This clonotype has a count of ten or more. The chain uses TRBV10-3 and TRBJ2-3; 10 bases match TRBD1. Germline CDR1 and CDR2: ENHRY and SYGVKD. CDR3 size: 15 residues. V dropped 3 bases and J dropped 2; count of bases not matched to a gene: 2. The CDR3 DNA reads as TGTGCCATCAGTGAAGGGACAGGGGTCACAGATACGCAGTATTTT. This encodes CAISEGTGVTDTQYF.

The rearrangement links TRBV6-4 to TRBJ2-5, with 9 bases lining up with TRBD2. The CDR3 runs 15 residues. Germline values: CDR1 MRHNA, CDR2 SNTAGT. V shed 4 bases and J 1 base; nucleotides not matched to a gene: 4. CDR3 nucleotides: TGTGCCAGCAGTGTGTTAGCGGGGGCCCAAGAGACCCAGTACTTC. Amino acid sequence: CASSVLAGAQETQYF.

Ten or more counts support this clonotype. The chain joins TRBV5-5 to TRBJ1-6; 8 bases agree with TRBD1. The CDR3 covers 15 residues. J was trimmed by 8 bases and V by 4 bases; bases with no gene match: 8. Germline lookup yields CDR1 SGHKS and CDR2 YYEKEE (reference sequence). CDR3 DNA: TGTGCCAGCAGCCTGCTCCGGGACAGGCATTCACCCCTCCACTTT. Translation: CASSLLRDRHSPLHF.

In its sample, this clonotype ranks as medium-sized. The rearrangement joins TRBV12-3 or TRBV12-4 to TRBJ1-1; unclear D gene. There are 14 residues in the CDR3. V lost 7 bases and J 1 base, leaving 13 bases between the germline ends. The CDR3 here is CASTEPQQNTEAFF. The CDR3 nucleotides read TGTGCCAGCACCGAGCCCCAACAGAACACTGAAGCTTTCTTT.

This clonotype was observed a few times. The gene calls are TRBV20-1 and TRBJ1-5; tentatively, D is TRBD1 (6 bases). Looked up from germline, CDR1 is DFQATT and CDR2 is SNEGSKA (reference sequence). V gave up 3 bases and J gave up 1 base, with 10 bases separating them. CDR3 length: 14 residues. The CDR3 DNA is TGCAGTGCTAGCGCAGGGGCGAGCAATCAGCCCCAGCATTTT. Amino acid sequence: CSASAGASNQPQHF.

This clonotype was counted ten times or more. The chain joins TRBV10-3 to TRBJ2-1; D is ambiguous. The CDR3 has 13 residues. In germline, CDR1 is ENHRY, CDR2 SYGVKD. V was shortened by 4 bases and J by 8 bases, with 12 bases between the two germline ends. Here the CDR3 reads CAISGASPDEQFF. CDR3 nucleotides: TGTGCCATCAGTGGGGCTAGTCCTGATGAGCAGTTCTTC.

This chain joins TRBV7-6 and TRBJ2-7; a possible D gene is TRBD1 (5 bases). Germline assignment: CDR1 SGHVS and CDR2 FNYEAQ. CDR3 size: 13 residues. V was trimmed by 4 bases and J by 6 bases, leaving 13 bases between them. The CDR3 DNA is TGTGCCAGCAGCTGGGGCCCATCGGGCGAGCAGTACGTC. Residues: CASSWGPSGEQYV.

This rearrangement joins TRBV28 to TRBJ2-3, with 8 nucleotides matching TRBD2. Looked up from germline, CDR1 is MDHEN and CDR2 is SYDVKM. J was trimmed by 3 bases and V by 3 bases; bases with no gene match: 8. The CDR3 is 16 amino acids. The CDR3 sequence is CASSLLAGRRTDTQYF. The DNA of the CDR3 is TGTGCCAGCAGTTTGTTAGCGGGGAGAAGGACAGATACGCAGTATTTT.

CDR3 sequence (DNA): TGTGCCAGCAGGGAGGGGGATCAGCCTTACAATGAGCAGTTCTTC. Encoded protein: CASREGDQPYNEQFF. The chain recombines TRBV28 with TRBJ2-1; D might be TRBD1 or TRBD2, each matching 6 bases. CDR3 size: 15 residues. Germline-derived CDR1 and CDR2 are MDHEN and SYDVKM. V shed 6 bases and J shed 4 bases, with 16 bases lying between them. The full variable domain, completed using reference TRBV28 and TRBJ2-1, is DVKVTQSSRYLVKRTGEKVFLECVQDMDHENMFWYRQDPGLGLRLIYFSYDVKMKEKGDIPEGYSVSREKKERFSLILESASTNQTSMYLCASREGDQPYNEQFFGPGTRLTVL.

This clonotype was counted between two and nine times. The chain employs TRBV7-6 and TRBJ2-3, with 12 bases identical to TRBD2. The CDR3 length is 17 residues. In germline, CDR1 is SGHVS, CDR2 FNYEAQ. The J segment lost 6 bases and the V segment lost 1 base, leaving 8 bases of the junction unmatched. The CDR3 spells CASSLEASGGAGDTQYF. CDR3 bases: TGTGCCAGCAGCTTAGAGGCTAGCGGGGGGGCCGGTGATACGCAGTATTTT.

The sample holds a few counts of this clonotype. The chain employs TRBV2 and TRBJ2-5; maybe TRBD2 (7 bases). CDR1 and CDR2 (germline): SNHLY, FYNNEI. The CDR3 is made up of 14 amino acids. The V and J ends lost 4 bases and 2 bases respectively, with 11 bases between them. The CDR3 is CASSVGRGQETQYF. The CDR3, as DNA: TGTGCCAGCAGTGTTGGGAGGGGGCAAGAGACCCAGTACTTC.

The V gene is TRBV3-1, the J gene TRBJ1-4; no clear D gene. Per germline, CDR1 LGHDT and CDR2 YNNKEL (reference sequence). The length of the CDR3 is 15 residues. The V end was cut by 2 bases, the J end by 6 bases, with 13 bases between. CDR3 protein: CASSQFGLQDEKLFF. CDR3 nucleotides: TGTGCCAGCAGCCAATTTGGGCTCCAGGATGAAAAACTGTTTTTT.

There are a few counts of this clonotype. The chain has TRBV14 and TRBJ1-1; unclear D gene. Trimming left V 10 bases short and J 1 base short, with 13 bases between. Germline V gene data show CDR1 as SGHDN and CDR2 as FVKESK. The CDR3 length is 13 residues. The CDR3 reads CATGIQENTEAFF. The CDR3 DNA is TGTGCCACCGGGATACAAGAGAACACTGAAGCTTTCTTT.